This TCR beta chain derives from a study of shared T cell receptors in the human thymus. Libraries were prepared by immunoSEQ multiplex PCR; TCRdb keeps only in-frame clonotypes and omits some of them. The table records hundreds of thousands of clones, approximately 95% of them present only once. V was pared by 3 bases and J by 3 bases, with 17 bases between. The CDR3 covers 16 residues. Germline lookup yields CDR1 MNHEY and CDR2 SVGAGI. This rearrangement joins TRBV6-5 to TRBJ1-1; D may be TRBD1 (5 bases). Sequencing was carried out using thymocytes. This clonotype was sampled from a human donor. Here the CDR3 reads CASSYRLGGWYTEAFF. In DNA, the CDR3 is TGTGCCAGCAGTTATCGTCTTGGGGGGTGGTACACTGAAGCTTTCTTT.